This entry features one T cell receptor beta chain sequence. Its matching antigen is unknown. The observed sequence ends 3 residues before the CDR3 terminus, with the missing tail filled in from the germline J gene. Germline-derived CDR1 and CDR2 are LNHDA and SQIVND (reference sequence). The V and J ends lost 6 bases and 3 bases, in that order; junction bases with no gene match: 8. The CDR3 runs 15 residues. Prevalent HPV16 infections were excluded; only incident single HPV16 infections included. MY09/MY11 PCR detected cervical HPV DNA; dot-blot assigned genotypes. The data were taken from a study of T cells in women clearing cervical HPV infection. Study outcomes and limitations: Richness differences could reflect unmeasured T-cell content per sample. TRBV6-7 abundance was lower in cases than controls (roughly 0.11% versus 0.16%).

Method: immunoSEQ multiplex PCR; TCRdb's copy keeps in-frame clones and lacks some. The sample yields some 16,000 clones, of which the top ten take up 7.2%. The sequence was obtained from a woman between 18 and 70 years old with a cervical HPV16 infection that either progressed to CIN3+ or cleared (not recorded which). V is TRBV19 and J is TRBJ1-1; 9 bases are a match to TRBD1. Sequencing was performed on blood buffy coat. CDR3: CASSNPGQGYTEAFF. The CDR3 bases that were read are TGTGCCAGTAGCAACCCGGGACAGGGCTACACTGAA.